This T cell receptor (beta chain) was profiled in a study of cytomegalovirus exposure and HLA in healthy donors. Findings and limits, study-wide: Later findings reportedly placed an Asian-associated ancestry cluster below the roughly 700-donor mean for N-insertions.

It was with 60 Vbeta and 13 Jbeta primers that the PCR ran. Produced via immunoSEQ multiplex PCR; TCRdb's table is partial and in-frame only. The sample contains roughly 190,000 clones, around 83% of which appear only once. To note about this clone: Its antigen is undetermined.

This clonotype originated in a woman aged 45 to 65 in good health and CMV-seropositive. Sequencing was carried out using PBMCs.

This chain's CDR3 is CASSRDREASGANVLTF. The CDR3 DNA is TGTGCCAGCAGCCGGGACAGGGAGGCGTCTGGGGCCAACGTCCTGACTTTC. The chain combines TRBV2 with TRBJ2-6; TRBD1 aligns across 9 bases. V was pared by 6 bases and J by 1 base, with 7 bases of the junction left unmatched. Germline-derived CDR1 and CDR2 are SNHLY and FYNNEI. The CDR3 consists of 17 residues.